Following are 13 T cell receptor beta chains from one sample sequenced in a study of blood T cell repertoires in COVID-19. Profiled with immunoSEQ multiplex PCR; TCRdb holds only in-frame clones, not every one. The sample shows over 200,000 clones, about 81% of them seen only once. The sample was PBMCs or T cells enriched from blood (not recorded which). The source of these receptors is a man between 35 and 55 years old who had recovered from COVID-19.

The chain combines TRBV9 with TRBJ2-7; no reliable D call. V dropped 4 bases and J dropped 8 bases, with 22 bases sitting between them. Per the germline V gene, CDR1 is SGDLS and CDR2 is YYNGEE. CDR3 length: 15 residues. The CDR3 here is CASSPQGERLVQQYF. CDR3 bases: TGTGCCAGCAGCCCTCAAGGCGAGAGGTTGGTCCAGCAGTACTTC.

This clone was observed a handful of times. This same CDR3 is encoded by further DNA sequences in the sample. The genes are TRBV6-5 and TRBJ1-4; 7 bases map to TRBD1. The CDR3 spans 14 residues. Germline CDR1 reads MNHEY; CDR2 reads SVGAGI. With V trimmed by 8 bases and J by 4 bases, 7 bases remained unmatched. Here the CDR3 reads CASSSGTVNEKLFF. As DNA, the CDR3 is TGTGCCAGCTCCTCCGGGACAGTTAATGAAAAACTGTTTTTT.

This chain links TRBV9 with TRBJ2-3; 8 bases line up with TRBD2. This CDR3 comprises 17 residues. After removal of 0 bases from V and 5 bases from J, the junction contained 11 bases not matched to a gene. Germline-derived CDR1 and CDR2 are SGDLS and YYNGEE. CDR3 loop: CASSVGKAGGHEDTQYF. In nucleotides, the CDR3 is TGTGCCAGCAGCGTAGGTAAGGCGGGAGGACACGAAGATACGCAGTATTTT. The full variable domain, its missing parts supplied by reference TRBV9 and TRBJ2-3, is DSGVTQTPKHLITATGQRVTLRCSPRSGDLSVYWYQQSLDQGLQFLIQYYNGEERAKGNILERFSAQQFPDLHSELNLSSLELGDSALYFCASSVGKAGGHEDTQYFGPGTRLTVL.

There are a few counts of this clone. The chain is built from TRBV10-3 and TRBJ1-5; D is ambiguous. Germline V lookup: CDR1 ENHRY, CDR2 SYGVKD. CDR3 length equals 12 residues. The V end lost 3 bases, the J end lost 4 bases, and 4 bases lay between the germline ends. This CDR3 reads CAISDPNQPQHF. CDR3 coding DNA: TGTGCCATCAGTGATCCTAATCAGCCCCAGCATTTT.

In its sample, this clone was seen a few times. The J gene is TRBJ1-5, the V gene TRBV5-1; no clear D gene. V lost 0 bases and J 5 bases, leaving 9 bases between the germline ends. This CDR3 is 14 amino acids long. Germline CDR1 and CDR2: SGHRS and YFSETQ. This CDR3 reads CASSLDPGYQPQHF. The CDR3 DNA reads as TGCGCCAGCAGCTTGGATCCGGGTTATCAGCCCCAGCATTTT.

This chain links TRBV11-2 with TRBJ1-2, with D perhaps TRBD1 (6 bases). In germline, CDR1 is SGHAT, CDR2 FQNNGV. V was pared by 5 bases and J by 8 bases, with 12 bases between. The CDR3 length is 12 residues. CDR3 coding DNA: TGTGCCAGCAGCAAAGACAGGTCCGGCTACACCTTC. It codes for CASSKDRSGYTF.

The chain links TRBV10-3 to TRBJ1-2; 7 bases agree with TRBD1. With V trimmed by 5 bases and J by 7 bases, 10 bases remained unmatched. Germline CDR1 reads ENHRY; CDR2 reads SYGVKD. There are 14 residues in the CDR3. For the CDR3, the DNA is TGTGCCATCAGTCCACGACAGGGAAGGACTGGCTACACCTTC. Protein: CAISPRQGRTGYTF.

This clone was picked up many times. Other nucleotide sequences from this sample produce the same CDR3. This chain links TRBV19 with TRBJ2-7; D is uncertain. The V gene's germline CDR1 is LNHDA and CDR2 SQIVND (reference sequence). The length of the CDR3 is 13 residues. Trimming took 5 bases from V and 0 from J, leaving 8 bases between them. The CDR3 DNA reads TGTGCCAGTAGTGAAACATCCTCCTACGAGCAGTACTTC. Amino acids: CASSETSSYEQYF. Using reference TRBV19 and TRBJ2-7 for the parts outside the CDR3, the full variable domain is DGGITQSPKYLFRKEGQNVTLSCEQNLNHDAMYWYRQDPGQGLRLIYYSQIVNDFQKGDIAEGYSVSREKKESFPLTVTSAQKNPTAFYLCASSETSSYEQYFGPGTRLTVT.

J is TRBJ2-3 and V is TRBV2; tentative D call: TRBD2 (6 bases). Germline-derived CDR1 and CDR2 are SNHLY and FYNNEI. The CDR3 loop spans 15 amino acids. Trimming removed 6 bases from V and 6 bases from J, with 19 bases in between. CDR3: CASRFQILAGDTQYF. The CDR3 region has the DNA TGTGCCAGCAGATTTCAAATCCTCGCGGGGGATACGCAGTATTTT. Full variable domain (remainder filled in from reference TRBV2 and TRBJ2-3): EPEVTQTPSHQVTQMGQEVILRCVPISNHLYFYWYRQILGQKVEFLVSFYNNEISEKSEIFDDQFSVERPDGSNFTLKIRSTKLEDSAMYFCASRFQILAGDTQYFGPGTRLTVL.

Worth noting for this clone: The same CDR3 also results from other DNA sequences found in this sample. CDR3 bases: TGTGCCTGGAGTGTTGGCGGGGGCAGCTACGAGCAGTACTTC. This encodes CAWSVGGGSYEQYF. V gene TRBV30 combines with J gene TRBJ2-7; D is perhaps TRBD2 (7 bases). V was pared by 0 bases and J by 3 bases, with 12 bases between. The germline CDR1 and CDR2 sequences are GTSNPN and SVGIG (reference sequence). The CDR3 spans 14 residues.

The rearrangement joins TRBV7-9 to TRBJ2-3; a weak D match, TRBD1 (6 bases). This CDR3 contains 16 residues. Trimming took off 2 bases at V and 0 bases at J, with 12 bases between the two ends. Germline CDR1 SEHNR, CDR2 FQNEAQ (reference sequence). The CDR3 DNA sequence: TGTGCCAGCAGCTTAAGGGGGTCGTATAGCACAGATACGCAGTATTTT. Residues: CASSLRGSYSTDTQYF.

The genes are TRBV7-9 and TRBJ1-1; TRBD1 aligns across 7 bases. In germline, CDR1 is SEHNR, CDR2 FQNEAQ (reference sequence). CDR3 length: 16 amino acids. V trimming: 2 bases; J trimming: 3 bases; junction bases outside the gene matches: 9. CDR3 sequence (DNA): TGTGCCAGCAGCTTAAGAGGATCCGACAGGGACACTGAAGCTTTCTTT. Amino acids: CASSLRGSDRDTEAFF.

The rearrangement joins TRBV9 to TRBJ2-5; perhaps TRBD2 as D (6 bases). Trimming removed 4 bases at V and 0 bases at J, with 13 bases between. Germline V lookup: CDR1 SGDLS, CDR2 YYNGEE. CDR3 size: 15 residues. This chain's CDR3 is CASSLTGGDQETQYF. DNA of the CDR3: TGTGCCAGCAGCCTAACCGGGGGAGACCAAGAGACCCAGTACTTC.